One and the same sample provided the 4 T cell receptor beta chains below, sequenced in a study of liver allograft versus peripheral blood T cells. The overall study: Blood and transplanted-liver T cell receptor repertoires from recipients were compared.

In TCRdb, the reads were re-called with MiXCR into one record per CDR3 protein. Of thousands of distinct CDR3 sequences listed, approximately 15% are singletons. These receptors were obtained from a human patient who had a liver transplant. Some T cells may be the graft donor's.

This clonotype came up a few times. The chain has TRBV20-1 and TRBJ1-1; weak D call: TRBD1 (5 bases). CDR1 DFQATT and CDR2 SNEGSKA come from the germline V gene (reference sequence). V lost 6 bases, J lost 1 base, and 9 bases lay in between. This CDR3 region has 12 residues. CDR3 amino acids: CSAPQENTEAFF. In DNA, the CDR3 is TGCAGTGCGCCACAGGAGAACACTGAAGCTTTCTTT.

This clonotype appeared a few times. The CDR3, as DNA: TGTGCCAGCTCCCTGCAACAGGGGGGGACAGATACGCAGTATTTT. The encoded protein is CASSLQQGGTDTQYF. The chain carries TRBV18 and TRBJ2-3; D possibly corresponds to TRBD1 (8 bases). The CDR3 loop spans 15 amino acids. Germline V lookup: CDR1 KGHSH, CDR2 LQKENI. V lost 6 bases and J 3 bases, leaving 16 bases between the germline ends.

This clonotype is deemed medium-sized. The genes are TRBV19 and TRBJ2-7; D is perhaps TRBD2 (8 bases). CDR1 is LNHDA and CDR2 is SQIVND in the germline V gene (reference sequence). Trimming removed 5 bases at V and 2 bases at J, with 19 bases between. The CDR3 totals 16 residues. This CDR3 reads CASSRAGQRGPYEQYF. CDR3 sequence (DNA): TGTGCCAGTAGTCGAGCGGGACAGCGGGGGCCCTACGAGCAGTACTTC. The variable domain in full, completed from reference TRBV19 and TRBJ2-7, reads DGGITQSPKYLFRKEGQNVTLSCEQNLNHDAMYWYRQDPGQGLRLIYYSQIVNDFQKGDIAEGYSVSREKKESFPLTVTSAQKNPTAFYLCASSRAGQRGPYEQYFGPGTRLTVT.

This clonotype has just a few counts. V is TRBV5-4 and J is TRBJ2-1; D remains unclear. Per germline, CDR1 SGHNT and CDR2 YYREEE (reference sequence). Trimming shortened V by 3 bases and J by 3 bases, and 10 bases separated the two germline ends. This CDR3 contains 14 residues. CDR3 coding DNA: TGTGCCAGCAGCTCCCCGACGGGCTACAATGAGCAGTTCTTC. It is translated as CASSSPTGYNEQFF.